The sequence of this T cell receptor (beta chain) was determined in a study of T-cell memory formation after mild COVID-19. In the study overall: Clustering of TCRs was largely donor specific. General study results and limits: Those CD4+ clones that contracted were mainly in CM and EM (CD8+ ones in EMRA).

There are a few counts of this clonotype. Its specificity is not known. TCR alpha and TCR beta cDNA libraries carrying sample barcodes and UMIs came from 5'RACE with constant-segment primers. TCRdb processed the 5' RACE reads anew with MiXCR; each CDR3 protein has one entry. The data contain 250,000 to 300,000 distinct CDR3 sequences, 16% of them singletons. Sequencing was performed on PBMCs or a T cell subset sorted from them (not recorded which). This TCR was recovered from a man aged 18 to 35 who had mild COVID-19 (a few samples of this study predate the infection). Cell type and time point are not known.

CDR3 in DNA: TGCGCCAGCAGCCAGACCGGGACTAGCCGGAGAGAGACCCAGTACTTC. Protein product: CASSQTGTSRRETQYF. The chain recombines TRBV4-3 with TRBJ2-5; 9 bases align to TRBD2. The CDR3 totals 16 residues. The junction had 9 bases not matched to a gene; V was cut back by 3 bases and J by 4 bases. The germline gives CDR1 LGHNA, CDR2 YSLEER.